This TCR beta chain was recorded in a study of tissue T cells after allogeneic stem cell transplantation. Profiling relied on immunoSEQ multiplex PCR, and the TCRdb table lists in-frame clones only, not all of them. Of more than 5,500 clones in the sample, roughly three quarters were seen once. The table lists this clone with a few counts. The clonotype was recovered from an older male patient with steroid-refractory graft-versus-host disease after an allogeneic stem cell transplant. Part of the T cell pool may stem from the graft donor. The source material was skin, sampled at autopsy.

CDR3 residues: CASSLGLRIGPLTDTQYF. CDR3 nucleotides: TGTGCCAGCAGCTTAGGGTTGAGGATCGGGCCCCTCACAGATACGCAGTATTTT. V usage is TRBV7-2 and J usage is TRBJ2-3; no definite D call. In germline, CDR1 is SGHTA, CDR2 FQGNSA. CDR3 length: 18 residues. V lost 1 base and J lost 2, with 19 bases in between. The full variable domain, completed using reference TRBV7-2 and TRBJ2-3, is GAGVSQSPSNKVTEKGKDVELRCDPISGHTALYWYRQSLGQGLEFLIYFQGNSAPDKSGLPSDRFSAERTGGSVSTLTIQRTQQEDSAVYLCASSLGLRIGPLTDTQYFGPGTRLTVL.